The clone carrying this TCR beta chain was detected only a few times. No antigen is known for it. This sample is drawn from a study of T cells in Graves' hyperthyroidism and ophthalmopathy. Study-wide points: The model anticipated ophthalmopathy a median approximately 6.5 months pre-onset.

Amplification yielded TCR beta CDR3 regions, with RNA transcripts as the source. During a first-round RT-PCR of the TCR CDR3, the HTBI primer set was used. In TCRdb, the multiplex PCR reads were re-called with MiXCR into one record per CDR3 protein. The sample consists of over 250,000 distinct CDR3 sequences, roughly 20% of them appearing once. Diagnosis rested on symptoms, serum thyroxine and TRAb, thyroid ultrasound, and orbital computed tomography. V was trimmed by 1 base and J by 4 bases, leaving 11 bases between them. The CDR3 is 15 amino acids. Germline lookup yields CDR1 SGHTA and CDR2 FQGNSA. The chain combines TRBV7-2 with TRBJ1-5; perhaps TRBD1 as D (6 bases). The clonotype was recovered from a man aged 25-45 years with Graves' ophthalmopathy. Sequenced input: blood. CDR3 DNA: TGTGCCAGCAGCTTAGACCAACAGGGAAATCAGCCCCAGCATTTT. It specifies CASSLDQQGNQPQHF.